These 13 T cell receptor beta chains were sequenced from one sample in a study of blood T cells in healthy people across ages. The authors ran a second PCR of roughly 6 to 12 cycles using a sample-barcoded 5' primer and a J-beta primer mix. From the 5' RACE reads, TCRdb called clonotypes with MiXCR, one entry per CDR3 protein. The table shows about 1,600,000 distinct CDR3 sequences, with around 39% occurring only once. Sequencing used blood. The receptors were gathered from a woman aged 18-30 years in good health.

This chain connects TRBV5-1 to TRBJ2-7; perhaps TRBD1 as D (6 bases). The CDR3 loop spans 13 amino acids. The germline V gene encodes CDR1 SGHRS and CDR2 YFSETQ. V dropped 7 bases and J dropped 7 bases, with 18 bases sitting between them. The CDR3, as DNA: TGCGCCAGCGAGGGGGACATTTACAATGAGCAGTACTTC. It is translated as CASEGDIYNEQYF.

This clonotype turned up a few times. The chain has TRBV4-1 and TRBJ1-2; perhaps TRBD1 as D (6 bases). The length of the CDR3 is 19 residues. V lost 0 bases and J 0 bases, leaving 20 bases between the germline ends. Per the germline V gene, CDR1 is MGHRA and CDR2 is YSYEKL. CDR3 amino acids: CASSQDQSITGLANYGYTF. CDR3 coding DNA: TGCGCCAGCAGCCAAGATCAGAGCATTACAGGGCTTGCTAACTATGGCTACACCTTC.

This clonotype showed up just a few times. This chain connects TRBV6-1 to TRBJ2-1; 8 nucleotides align to TRBD2. Germline-derived CDR1 and CDR2 are MNHNS and SASEGT. This CDR3 is 15 amino acids long. Germline trimming cut 3 bases from V and 9 bases from J; bases unmatched to any gene: 10. The CDR3 here is CASSESGGEVFEQFF. The CDR3 bases are TGTGCCAGCAGTGAGTCCGGGGGGGAAGTTTTTGAGCAGTTCTTC.

The rearrangement uses TRBV4-2 and TRBJ2-1; D may be TRBD2 (6 bases). Germline CDR1 reads LGHNA; CDR2 reads YNFKEQ. The CDR3 is 15 residues long. Deletions cut 0 bases from V and 12 bases from J, with 18 bases between. The DNA of the CDR3 is TGTGCCAGCAGCCAAGAGGGAGCGGGCGTGGATGTGCAGTTCTTC. This codes for CASSQEGAGVDVQFF.

This clonotype was counted only a few times. V gene TRBV6-5 combines with J gene TRBJ2-3; the D is unclear. The CDR3 totals 14 residues. CDR1 and CDR2 from the germline V gene are MNHEY and SVGAGI. Trimming removed 5 bases at V and 3 bases at J, with 12 bases between. The CDR3 DNA is TGTGCCAGCAGTGACCGTACCAATACAGATACGCAGTATTTT. It is translated as CASSDRTNTDTQYF.

Many counts were recorded for this clonotype. The chain is built from TRBV12-3 or TRBV12-4 and TRBJ2-1, with a weak D call TRBD2 (6 bases). There are 14 residues in the CDR3. Between the trimmed V and J ends, which lost 7 bases and 5 bases, there was a span of 15 bases. The CDR3 nucleotides read TGTGCCAGCACCGATGGGGGGAAACACAATGAGCAGTTCTTC. The encoded protein is CASTDGGKHNEQFF.

This sequence joins TRBV20-1 and TRBJ2-1; TRBD2 matches at 11 bases. The germline V gene encodes CDR1 DFQATT and CDR2 SNEGSKA (reference sequence). The CDR3 covers 15 residues. The ends lost 5 bases at V and 5 bases at J; junction bases unmatched: 8. CDR3 coding DNA: TGCAGTGCTTCCTCGCTAGCGGGAGGTAACAATGAGCAGTTCTTC. Encoded protein: CSASSLAGGNNEQFF.

In this sample, this clonotype turned up a few times. V usage is TRBV7-9 and J usage is TRBJ2-1, with 9 bases identical to TRBD2. The CDR3 is made up of 17 amino acids. CDR1 SEHNR and CDR2 FQNEAQ come from the germline V gene (reference sequence). Losses at the gene ends were 1 base for V and 8 bases for J; bases not matched to a gene: 12. CDR3 DNA sequence: TGTGCCAGCAGCTTAGTGCCCGGACTAGCGAACGCACATGAGCAGTTCTTC. Translation gives CASSLVPGLANAHEQFF.

In its sample, this clonotype was seen a few times. V and J are TRBV7-6 and TRBJ2-1, with 10 bases matching TRBD1. This CDR3 comprises 18 residues. Losses at the gene ends were 6 bases for V and 0 bases for J; bases not matched to a gene: 11. Germline CDR1 reads SGHVS; CDR2 reads FNYEAQ. The CDR3 coding sequence is TGTGCCAGCAGGACAGGGGGCGGATTCGGGAGCTCCTACAATGAGCAGTTCTTC. Protein: CASRTGGGFGSSYNEQFF. Variable domain in full (rest from reference TRBV7-6 and TRBJ2-1): GAGVSQSPRYKVTKRGQDVALRCDPISGHVSLYWYRQALGQGPEFLTYFNYEAQQDKSGLPNDRFSAERPEGSISTLTIQRTEQRDSAMYRCASRTGGGFGSSYNEQFFGPGTRLTVL.

The rearrangement uses TRBV5-1 and TRBJ2-1; D tentatively reads TRBD1 or TRBD2 (6 bases each). Looked up from germline, CDR1 is SGHRS and CDR2 is YFSETQ. Trimming pared 2 bases from V and 0 bases from J, leaving 12 bases between. The CDR3 contains 16 residues. The CDR3 spells CASSLGGMGSYNEQFF. The CDR3 nucleotides read TGCGCCAGCAGCTTAGGGGGGATGGGCTCCTACAATGAGCAGTTCTTC.

The chain links TRBV5-1 to TRBJ2-2, with D possibly being TRBD1 (7 bases). Trimming left V 6 bases short and J 2 bases short, with 20 bases between. This CDR3 spans 17 amino acids. Germline V gene data show CDR1 as SGHRS and CDR2 as YFSETQ. The CDR3 DNA is TGCGCCAGCACCCTCCCAGATGGAGGGGGCAACACCGGGGAGCTGTTTTTT. As protein: CASTLPDGGGNTGELFF.

The chain has TRBV28 and TRBJ2-7; D may match TRBD1 or TRBD2 (5 bases each). The J call may be mistaken, given a closer DNA end match to TRBJ2-5. Germline CDR1 and CDR2: MDHEN and SYDVKM. The CDR3 extends over 15 amino acids. The CDR3 protein is CASTFFGAGRGTQYF. CDR3 coding DNA: TGTGCCAGCACTTTTTTCGGGGCAGGGAGAGGGACCCAGTACTTC.

The J gene is TRBJ1-2, the V gene TRBV28; 9 nucleotides agree with TRBD1. The trim removed 3 bases at V and 4 bases at J, leaving 12 bases unmatched. The length of the CDR3 is 17 residues. The germline gives CDR1 MDHEN, CDR2 SYDVKM. CDR3 coding DNA: TGTGCCAGCAGTTTGACCACAGGGGGCGCCCAGACCTATGGCTACACCTTC. Translation gives CASSLTTGGAQTYGYTF.